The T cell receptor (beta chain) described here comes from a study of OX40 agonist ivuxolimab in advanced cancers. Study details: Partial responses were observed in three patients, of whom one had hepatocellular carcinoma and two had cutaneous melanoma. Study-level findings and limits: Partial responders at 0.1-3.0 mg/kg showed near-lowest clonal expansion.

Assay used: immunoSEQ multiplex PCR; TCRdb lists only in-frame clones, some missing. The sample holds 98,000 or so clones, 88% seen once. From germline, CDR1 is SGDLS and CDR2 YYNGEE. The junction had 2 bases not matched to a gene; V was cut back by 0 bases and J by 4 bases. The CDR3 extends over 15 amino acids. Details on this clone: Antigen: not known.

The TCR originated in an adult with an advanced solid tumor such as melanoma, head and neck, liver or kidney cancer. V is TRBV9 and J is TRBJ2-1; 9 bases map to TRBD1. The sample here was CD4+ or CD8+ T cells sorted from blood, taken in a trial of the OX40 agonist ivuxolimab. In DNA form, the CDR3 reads TGTGCCAGCAGCGTAGAGACAGGGGGGTACAATGAGCAGTTCTTC. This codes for CASSVETGGYNEQFF.